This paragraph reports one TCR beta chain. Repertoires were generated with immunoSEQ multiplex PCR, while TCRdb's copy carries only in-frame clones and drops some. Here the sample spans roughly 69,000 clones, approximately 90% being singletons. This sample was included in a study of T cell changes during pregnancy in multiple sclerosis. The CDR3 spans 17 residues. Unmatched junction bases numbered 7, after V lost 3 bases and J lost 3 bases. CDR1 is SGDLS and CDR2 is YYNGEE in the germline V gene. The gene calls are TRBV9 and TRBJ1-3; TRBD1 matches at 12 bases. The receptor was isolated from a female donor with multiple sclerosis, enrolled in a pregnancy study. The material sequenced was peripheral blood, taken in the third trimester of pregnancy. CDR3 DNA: TGTGCCAGCAGCGGTAGGGGACAGGGGGCGGGTGGAAACACCATATATTTT. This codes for CASSGRGQGAGGNTIYF.